This TCR beta chain was obtained from a study of T cells expressing NK-cell markers (TCRdb year 2020). In terms of the full investigation: TCR beta-chain repertoires were profiled in sorted CD3+CD56+NKG2C+, CD3+CD56+NKG2C- and CD3+CD56-NKG2C+ T-cell subsets from seven or eight donors. Among the eight sequenced donors, only one was HCMV-seronegative, while the other seven were HCMV-seropositive. Libraries were sequenced as 2 x 150 bp reads on Illumina HiSeq 2000/2500, MiSeq or NextSeq. All eight donors whose samples were sequenced were randomly selected healthy volunteers, three of them men and five women. Overall study results and their limits: For roughly six donors, the dominant CD3+CD56+NKG2C+ clonotypes were among the top 10 CD8+ clonotypes and accounted for about 1.0-8% of CD8+ T cells. It remained unclear whether the expanded NKG2C-expressing T cell clones were specific for HCMV antigens. Those dominant clonotypes were again the most abundant among CD3+CD56-NKG2C+ cells in a handful of donors, at roughly 25-65%.

The data were produced on an Illumina HiSeq 2000. TCR beta cDNA libraries were made by 5'RACE template switching that added a universal primer site and unique molecular identifiers. Priming for cDNA synthesis came from the TCR beta constant segment, and two successive PCR amplification steps followed. The authors processed their data as follows. MIGEC was used to demultiplex reads and group reads by UMI, and MiTCR was used to assemble and quantify clonotypes. To exclude erroneous sequences, any TCR cDNA sequence not supported by at least two reads was discarded. Downstream repertoire analysis used the tcR package, and clonotypes were matched across fractions by CDR3 nucleotide sequence plus V segment. VDJmatch was used to annotate antigen specificity against VDJdb, with one amino acid substitution allowed in CDR3. Following TCRdb reprocessing, every CDR3 protein sequence forms one entry, and DNA is not provided. These V and J calls are TCRdb output, not the study's own analysis. This sample's table has entries for some 110,000 distinct CDR3 sequences. Of the sample, around a sixth is held by the ten largest clones.

A remark on this clonotype: Its specific antigen is unknown.

A commercial ELISA kit detecting HCMV-specific IgG in serum was used to determine HCMV serostatus. Ficoll density gradient centrifugation was used to isolate peripheral blood mononuclear cells from blood. The TCR originated in a woman aged 18 to 69 in good health. The material sequenced was blood T cells: a sorted CD56 or NKG2C T cell subset, CD4+ or CD8+ T cells, or bulk PBMC T cells (not recorded which).

CDR3 loop: CSVLRSRLAGVEQFF. The receptor chain draws on TRBV20-1 and TRBJ2-1; the TRBD2 assignment by TCRdb is unverifiable without DNA. From cysteine to phenylalanine, the CDR3 is 15 amino acids long. The coding DNA is unavailable. CDR1 DFQATT and CDR2 SNEGSKA are derived from the germline V gene (reference sequence).